The rows below give T cell receptor beta chains drawn from one sample of a study of shared clonotypes between healthy human individuals. Sequencing was performed with immunoSEQ multiplex PCR; in TCRdb, only in-frame clones are kept and a portion is missing. This table holds about 960,000 clones, approximately 80% found once. The sample was memory CD4+ T cells sorted from blood. The receptors derive from a man between 18 and 35 years old in good health. CDR3s include the opening cysteine and the closing phenylalanine or tryptophan. A D gene is named only where the DNA matches it firmly.

TRBJ2-3	TRBV19	NA	TGTGCCAGTAGCTCGTACCTAGCCCAATCCCCGCAGTATTTT	CASSSYLAQSPQYF
TRBJ2-1	TRBV10-3	NA	TGTGCCACCGGGGTCCCGGGAAATGAGCAGTTCTTC	CATGVPGNEQFF
TRBJ2-3	TRBV4-1	NA	TGCGCCAGCAGCCAAGAGGCAGGCACAGATACGCAGTATTTT	CASSQEAGTDTQYF
TRBJ1-2	TRBV6-5	TRBD1	TGTGCCAGCAGTGGGACAGCTAGCTATGGCTACACCTTC	CASSGTASYGYTF
TRBJ2-7	TRBV15	NA	TGTGCCACCAGCAGTGGGGGTTCCTCCTACGAGCAGTACTTC	CATSSGGSSYEQYF
TRBJ1-2	TRBV11-2	TRBD1	TGTGCCAGCAGCTCTCGGACAGGGCCTTATGGCTACACCTTC	CASSSRTGPYGYTF
TRBJ2-5	TRBV18	NA	TGTGCCAGCTCCGAAGGAGGGGCTCGCGAGACCCAGTACTTC	CASSEGGARETQYF
TRBJ2-3	TRBV11-3	TRBD2	TGTGCCAGCAGCTTAGATGGGAGACTAGCGGGAGCGGATACGCAGTATTTT	CASSLDGRLAGADTQYF
TRBJ2-7	TRBV5-1	TRBD2	TGCGCCAGCAGCGGCGGACTAGCGGGAGTCGAGCAGTACTTC	CASSGGLAGVEQYF
TRBJ1-5	TRBV19	TRBD1	TGTGCCAGTAGTGTGGGACAGCTCGGTCAGCCCCAGCATTTT	CASSVGQLGQPQHF
TRBJ2-2	TRBV5-4	TRBD1	TGTGCCAGCAGCTTGGAGGGGACAGCCCTCACCGGGGAGCTGTTTTTT	CASSLEGTALTGELFF
TRBJ2-5	TRBV9	TRBD2	TGTGCCAGCAGCCCGGGCGTAGCGGGGCCATCCATGGCCCAGTACTTC	CASSPGVAGPSMAQYF
TRBJ2-1	TRBV16	TRBD2	TGTGCCAGCAGCCAAACAACCGGGACTAAGGAGTTCTTC	CASSQTTGTKEFF
TRBJ1-3	TRBV4-2	TRBD1	TGTGCCAGCAGCCAACCAGGACAGGTTTCCGGAAACACCATATATTTT	CASSQPGQVSGNTIYF
TRBJ2-3	TRBV2	NA	TGTGCCAGCGGGACACCACCAGATACGCAGTATTTT	CASGTPPDTQYF